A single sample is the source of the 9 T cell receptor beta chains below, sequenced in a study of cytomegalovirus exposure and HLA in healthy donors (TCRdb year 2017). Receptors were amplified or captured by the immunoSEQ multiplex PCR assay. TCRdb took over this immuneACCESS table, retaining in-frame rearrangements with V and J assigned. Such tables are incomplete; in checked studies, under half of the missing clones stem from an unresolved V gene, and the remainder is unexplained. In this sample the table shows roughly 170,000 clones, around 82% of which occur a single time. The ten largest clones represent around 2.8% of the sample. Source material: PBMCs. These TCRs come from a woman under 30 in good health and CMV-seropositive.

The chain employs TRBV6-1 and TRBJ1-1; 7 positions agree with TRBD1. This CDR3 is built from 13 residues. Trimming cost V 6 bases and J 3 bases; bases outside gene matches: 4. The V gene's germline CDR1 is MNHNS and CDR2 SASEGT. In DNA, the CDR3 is TGTGCCAGCAGGAGGGGGCCGGACACTGAAGCTTTCTTT. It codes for CASRRGPDTEAFF.

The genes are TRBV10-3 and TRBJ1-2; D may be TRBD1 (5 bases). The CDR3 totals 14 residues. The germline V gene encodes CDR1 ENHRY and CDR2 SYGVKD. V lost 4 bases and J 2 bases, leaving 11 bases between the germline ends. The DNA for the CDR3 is TGTGCCATCAGTGTTCAGGAGGGGAACTATGGCTACACCTTC. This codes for CAISVQEGNYGYTF.

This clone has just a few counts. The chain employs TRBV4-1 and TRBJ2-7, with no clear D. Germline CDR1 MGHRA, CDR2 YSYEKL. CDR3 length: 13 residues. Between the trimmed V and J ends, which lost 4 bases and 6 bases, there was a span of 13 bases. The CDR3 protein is CASSRFMPGEQYF. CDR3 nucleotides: TGCGCCAGCAGCCGTTTCATGCCGGGCGAGCAGTACTTC.

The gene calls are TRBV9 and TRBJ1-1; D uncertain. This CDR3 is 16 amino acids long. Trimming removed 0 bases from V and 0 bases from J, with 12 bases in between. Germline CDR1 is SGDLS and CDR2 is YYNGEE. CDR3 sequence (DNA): TGTGCCAGCAGCGTAGCTGAGGCTGTCATGAACACTGAAGCTTTCTTT. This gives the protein CASSVAEAVMNTEAFF.

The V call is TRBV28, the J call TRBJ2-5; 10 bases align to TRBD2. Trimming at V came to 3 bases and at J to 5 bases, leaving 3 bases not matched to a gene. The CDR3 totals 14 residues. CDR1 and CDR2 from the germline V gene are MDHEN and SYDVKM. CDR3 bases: TGTGCCAGCAGTTTGCCAGCGGGGGGGGAGACCCAGTACTTC. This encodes CASSLPAGGETQYF.

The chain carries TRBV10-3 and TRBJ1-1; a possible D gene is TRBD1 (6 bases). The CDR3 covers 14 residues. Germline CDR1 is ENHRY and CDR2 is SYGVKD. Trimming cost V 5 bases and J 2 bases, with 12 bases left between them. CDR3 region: CAISRPGENTEAFF. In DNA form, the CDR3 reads TGTGCCATCAGTCGGCCAGGGGAAAACACTGAAGCTTTCTTT.

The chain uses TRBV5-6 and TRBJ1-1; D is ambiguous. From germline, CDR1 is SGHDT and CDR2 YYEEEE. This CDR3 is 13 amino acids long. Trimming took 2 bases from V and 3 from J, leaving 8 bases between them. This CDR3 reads CASSFVIDTEAFF. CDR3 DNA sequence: TGTGCCAGCAGCTTTGTTATAGACACTGAAGCTTTCTTT.

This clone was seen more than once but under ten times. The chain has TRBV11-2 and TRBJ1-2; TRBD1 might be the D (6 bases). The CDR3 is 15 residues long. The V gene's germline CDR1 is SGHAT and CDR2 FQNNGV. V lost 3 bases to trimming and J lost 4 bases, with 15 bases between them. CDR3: CASSFRDNQPYGYTF. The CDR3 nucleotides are TGTGCCAGCAGCTTCAGGGACAATCAGCCCTATGGCTACACCTTC.

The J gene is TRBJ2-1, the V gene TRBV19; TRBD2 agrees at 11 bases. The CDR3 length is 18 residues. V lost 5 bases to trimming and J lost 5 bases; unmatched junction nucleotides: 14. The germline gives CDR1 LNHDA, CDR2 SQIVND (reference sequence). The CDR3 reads CASSSPSRTSGPDNEQFF. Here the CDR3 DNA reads TGTGCCAGTAGTTCCCCCTCACGGACTAGCGGGCCCGACAATGAGCAGTTCTTC.